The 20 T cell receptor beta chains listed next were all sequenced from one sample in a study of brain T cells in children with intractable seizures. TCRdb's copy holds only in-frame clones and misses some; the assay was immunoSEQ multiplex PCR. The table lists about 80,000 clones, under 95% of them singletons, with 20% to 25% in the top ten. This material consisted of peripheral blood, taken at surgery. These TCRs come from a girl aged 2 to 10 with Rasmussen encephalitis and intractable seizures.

The chain's CDR3 is CASSAQTSGIAEQYF. The CDR3 DNA sequence: TGTGCCAGCAGCGCCCAGACTAGCGGGATTGCCGAGCAGTACTTC. V is TRBV3-1 (or the pseudogene TRBV3-2) and J is TRBJ2-7; TRBD2 aligns across 11 bases. CDR1 is LGHDT, CDR2 YNNKEL, per germline (reference sequence). V gave up 5 bases and J gave up 6 bases; unmatched junction bases: 9. The CDR3 is 15 amino acids.

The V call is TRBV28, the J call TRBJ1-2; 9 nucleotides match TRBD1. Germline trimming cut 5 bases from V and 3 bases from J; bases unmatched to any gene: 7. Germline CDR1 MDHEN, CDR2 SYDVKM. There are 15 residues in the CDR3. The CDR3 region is CASSRGQGRDYGYTF. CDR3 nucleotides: TGTGCCAGCAGTCGGGGACAGGGTAGGGACTATGGCTACACCTTC.

CDR3 loop: CASSDLGLADPYEQYF. For the CDR3, the DNA is TGTGCCAGCAGCGACCTGGGACTAGCGGACCCCTACGAGCAGTACTTC. V usage is TRBV7-9 and J usage is TRBJ2-7; 11 nucleotides line up with TRBD2. CDR1 is SEHNR and CDR2 is FQNEAQ in the germline V gene (reference sequence). With 5 bases clipped from V and 2 bases from J, the junction kept 8 bases outside the gene matches. This CDR3 spans 16 amino acids.

CDR3 DNA: TGTGCCTGGAAAGGCGGGAGGCCAAACCGGGATGAGCAGTTCTTC. Its translation: CAWKGGRPNRDEQFF. V usage is TRBV30 and J usage is TRBJ2-1; 8 bases fit TRBD2. Germline-derived CDR1 and CDR2 are GTSNPN and SVGIG (reference sequence). Losses at the gene ends were 4 bases for V and 8 bases for J; bases not matched to a gene: 13. This CDR3 has 15 residues.

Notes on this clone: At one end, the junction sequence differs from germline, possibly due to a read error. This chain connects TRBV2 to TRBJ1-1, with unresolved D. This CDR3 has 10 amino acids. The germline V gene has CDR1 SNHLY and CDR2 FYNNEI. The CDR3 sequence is CASWYTEAFF. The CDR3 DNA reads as TGTGCCAGTTGGTACACGGAAGCTTTCTTT.

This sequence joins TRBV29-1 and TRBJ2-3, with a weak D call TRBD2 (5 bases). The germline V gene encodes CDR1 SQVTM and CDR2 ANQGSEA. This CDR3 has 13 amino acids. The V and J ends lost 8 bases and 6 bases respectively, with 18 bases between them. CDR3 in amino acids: CSRGLGLGDTQYF. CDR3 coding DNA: TGCAGCCGAGGACTGGGCTTAGGGGATACGCAGTATTTT.

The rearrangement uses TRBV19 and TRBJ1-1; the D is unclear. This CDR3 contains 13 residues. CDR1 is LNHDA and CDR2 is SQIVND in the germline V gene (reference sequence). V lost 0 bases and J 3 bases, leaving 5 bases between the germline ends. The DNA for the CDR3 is TGTGCCAGTAGTATAGATTTGTACACTGAAGCTTTCTTT. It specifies CASSIDLYTEAFF.

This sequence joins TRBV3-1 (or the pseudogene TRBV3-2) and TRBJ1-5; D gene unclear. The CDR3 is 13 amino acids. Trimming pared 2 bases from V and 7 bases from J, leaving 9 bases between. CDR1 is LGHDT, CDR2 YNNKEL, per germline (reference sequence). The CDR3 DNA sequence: TGTGCCAGCAGCCAATCCGTACGGCAGCCCCAGCATTTT. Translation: CASSQSVRQPQHF.

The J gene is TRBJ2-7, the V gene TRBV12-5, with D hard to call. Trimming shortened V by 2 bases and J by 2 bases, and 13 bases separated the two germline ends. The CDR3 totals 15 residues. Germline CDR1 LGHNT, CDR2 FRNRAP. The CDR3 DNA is TGTGCTAGTGGTTTGAATCTCGGACGGCCCTACGAGCAGTACTTC. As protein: CASGLNLGRPYEQYF. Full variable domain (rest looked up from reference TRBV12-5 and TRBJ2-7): DARVTQTPRHKVTEMGQEVTMRCQPILGHNTVFWYRQTMMQGLELLAYFRNRAPLDDSGMPKDRFSAEMPDATLATLKIQPSEPRDSAVYFCASGLNLGRPYEQYFGPGTRLTVT.

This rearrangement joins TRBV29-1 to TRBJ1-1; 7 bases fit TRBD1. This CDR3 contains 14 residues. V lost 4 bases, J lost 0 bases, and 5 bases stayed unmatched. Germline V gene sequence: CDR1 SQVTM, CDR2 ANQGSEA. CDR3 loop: CSVGTTGMNTEAFF. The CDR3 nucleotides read TGCAGCGTTGGAACGACAGGGATGAACACTGAAGCTTTCTTT.

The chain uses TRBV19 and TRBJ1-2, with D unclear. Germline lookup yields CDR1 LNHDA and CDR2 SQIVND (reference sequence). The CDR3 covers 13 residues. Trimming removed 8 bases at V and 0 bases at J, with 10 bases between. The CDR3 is CASRRTPNYGYTF. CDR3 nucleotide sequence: TGTGCCAGTCGACGGACTCCTAACTATGGCTACACCTTC.

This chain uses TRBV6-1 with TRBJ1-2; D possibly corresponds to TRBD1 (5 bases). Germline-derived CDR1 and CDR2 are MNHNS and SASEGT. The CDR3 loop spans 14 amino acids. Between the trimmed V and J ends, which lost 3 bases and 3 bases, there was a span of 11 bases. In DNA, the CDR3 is TGTGCCAGCAGTGATTCGGGACGGGACTATGGCTACACCTTC. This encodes CASSDSGRDYGYTF.

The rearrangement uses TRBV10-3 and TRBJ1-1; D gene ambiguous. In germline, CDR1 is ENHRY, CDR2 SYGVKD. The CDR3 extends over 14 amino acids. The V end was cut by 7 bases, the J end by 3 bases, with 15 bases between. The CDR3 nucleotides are TGTGCCATCAATATCTCTCCCGGCGACACTGAAGCTTTCTTT. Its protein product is CAINISPGDTEAFF.

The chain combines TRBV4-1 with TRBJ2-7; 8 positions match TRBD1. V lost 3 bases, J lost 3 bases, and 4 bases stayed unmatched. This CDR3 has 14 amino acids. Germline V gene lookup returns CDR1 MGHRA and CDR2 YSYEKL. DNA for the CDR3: TGCGCCAGCAGCCAGGGGACAGGTAACTACGAGCAGTACTTC. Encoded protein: CASSQGTGNYEQYF.

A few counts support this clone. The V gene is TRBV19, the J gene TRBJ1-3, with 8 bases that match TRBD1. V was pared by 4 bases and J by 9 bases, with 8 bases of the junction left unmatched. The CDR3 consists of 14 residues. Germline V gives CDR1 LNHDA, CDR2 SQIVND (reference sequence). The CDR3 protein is CASSTRGTGPTIYF. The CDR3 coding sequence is TGTGCCAGTAGTACCAGGGGGACAGGACCCACCATATATTTT.

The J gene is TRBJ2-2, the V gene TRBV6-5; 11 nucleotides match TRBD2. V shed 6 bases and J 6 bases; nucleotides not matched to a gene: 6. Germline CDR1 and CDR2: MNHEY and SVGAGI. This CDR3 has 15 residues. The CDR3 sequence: CASSLLAGDSGELFF. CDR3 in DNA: TGTGCCAGCAGCCTACTAGCGGGAGATTCCGGGGAGCTGTTTTTT.

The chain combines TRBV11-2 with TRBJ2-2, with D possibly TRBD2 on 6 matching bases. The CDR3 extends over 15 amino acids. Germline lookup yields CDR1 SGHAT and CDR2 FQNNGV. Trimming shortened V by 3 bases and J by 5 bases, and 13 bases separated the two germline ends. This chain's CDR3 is CASSFWRANTGELFF. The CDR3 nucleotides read TGTGCCAGCAGCTTTTGGAGGGCAAATACCGGGGAGCTGTTTTTT.

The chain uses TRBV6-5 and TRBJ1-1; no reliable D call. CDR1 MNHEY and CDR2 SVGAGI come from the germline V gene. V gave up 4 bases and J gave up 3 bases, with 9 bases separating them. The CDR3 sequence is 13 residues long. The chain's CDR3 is CASSSDGDTEAFF. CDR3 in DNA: TGTGCCAGCAGTTCGGACGGGGACACTGAAGCTTTCTTT.

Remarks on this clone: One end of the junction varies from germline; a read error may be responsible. CDR3 sequence: CSSSVDHRSVKPYEQYF. CDR3 nucleotides: TGTTCCAGTAGTGTGGATCACAGGTCAGTGAAACCCTACGAGCAGTACTTC. V is TRBV19 and J is TRBJ2-7; perhaps TRBD1 as D (5 bases). Germline V gene sequence: CDR1 LNHDA, CDR2 SQIVND (reference sequence). The CDR3 runs to 17 residues.

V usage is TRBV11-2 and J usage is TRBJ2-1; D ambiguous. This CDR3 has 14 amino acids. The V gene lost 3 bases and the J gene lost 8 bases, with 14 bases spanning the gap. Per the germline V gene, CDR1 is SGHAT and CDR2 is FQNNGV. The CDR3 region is CASSFGVSNDEQFF. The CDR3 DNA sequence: TGTGCCAGCAGCTTCGGCGTCTCCAACGATGAGCAGTTCTTC.